The T cell receptor beta chain described here comes from a study of vaccination and CD4 T cells after COVID-19. Germline V gene sequence: CDR1 SGHNT, CDR2 YENEEA. This CDR3 region has 12 residues. The junction had 6 bases not matched to a gene; V was cut back by 5 bases and J by 10 bases. Concerning this clonotype itself: The antigen remains undetermined.

Cultured CD4+ T cells had their DNA profiled by the Oncomine TCR Beta short-read assay. TCRdb reprocessed the PCR reads via MiXCR and lists one record per CDR3 protein. The sample has approximately 12,000 distinct CDR3 sequences, about 65% seen once. The treatment was: roughly nine-day PBMC culture with coronavirus spike peptide pools or control peptides (ViraFEST assay). This chain links TRBV11-3 with TRBJ1-1; 8 bases are a match to TRBD1. Material: CD4+ T cells from blood, cultured in vitro. This TCR was sampled from a human donor who had recovered from COVID-19. CDR3 nucleotide sequence: TGTGCCAGCAGCCATCAGACAGGGGCAGCTTTCTTT. Translated, it gives CASSHQTGAAFF.